The present T cell receptor (beta chain) was sequenced within a study of metastatic and nonmetastatic thyroid tumors. Study in general: Peripheral blood and tumor or nodule samples from malignant and benign thyroid patients were compared. The study, taken as a whole, reports: Reportedly, malignant thyroid tumors had significantly higher TCR beta diversity than benign nodules, in blood and tumor.

Germline trimming cut 0 bases from V and 4 bases from J; bases unmatched to any gene: 2. CDR1 is MRHNA and CDR2 is SNTAGT in the germline V gene. This CDR3 region has 15 residues. By sample share, this clone is medium-sized. Its cognate antigen is unknown. Authors' processing steps: A distant-metastasis classifier for papillary thyroid cancer was built using CDR3 differences across clinicopathological groups. TCRdb re-called the PCR reads with MiXCR. These V and J calls originate from TCRdb's pipeline instead of the authors' own analysis. The repertoire holds just over 15,000 clones, with roughly 21% as singletons. Patients were all untreated before their thyroid surgery.

The sequenced material came from tumor tissue. The sequence derives from a female donor with papillary thyroid cancer or a benign thyroid nodule (not recorded which). Some clones in this sample may be carry-over from other donors' samples. V and J are TRBV6-4 and TRBJ2-3; 9 bases are a match to TRBD2. CDR3 residues: CASSDSSGSADTQYF. The DNA of the CDR3 is TGTGCCAGCAGTGACTCTAGCGGGAGTGCAGATACGCAGTATTTT.